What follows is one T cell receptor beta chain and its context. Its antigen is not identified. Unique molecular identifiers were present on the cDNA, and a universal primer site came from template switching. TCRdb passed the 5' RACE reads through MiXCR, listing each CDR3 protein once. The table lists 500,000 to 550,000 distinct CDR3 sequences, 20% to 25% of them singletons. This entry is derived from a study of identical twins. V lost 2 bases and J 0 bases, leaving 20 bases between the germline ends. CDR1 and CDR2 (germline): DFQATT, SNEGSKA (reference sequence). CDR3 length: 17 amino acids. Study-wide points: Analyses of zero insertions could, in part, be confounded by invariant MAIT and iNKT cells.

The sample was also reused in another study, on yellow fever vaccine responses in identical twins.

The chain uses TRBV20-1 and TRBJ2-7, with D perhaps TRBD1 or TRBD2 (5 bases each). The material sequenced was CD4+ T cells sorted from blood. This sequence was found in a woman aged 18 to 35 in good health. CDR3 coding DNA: TGCAGTGCTAGACCTCTTCGGGGCAGGTTGAGCTCCTACGAGCAGTACGTC. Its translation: CSARPLRGRLSSYEQYV.